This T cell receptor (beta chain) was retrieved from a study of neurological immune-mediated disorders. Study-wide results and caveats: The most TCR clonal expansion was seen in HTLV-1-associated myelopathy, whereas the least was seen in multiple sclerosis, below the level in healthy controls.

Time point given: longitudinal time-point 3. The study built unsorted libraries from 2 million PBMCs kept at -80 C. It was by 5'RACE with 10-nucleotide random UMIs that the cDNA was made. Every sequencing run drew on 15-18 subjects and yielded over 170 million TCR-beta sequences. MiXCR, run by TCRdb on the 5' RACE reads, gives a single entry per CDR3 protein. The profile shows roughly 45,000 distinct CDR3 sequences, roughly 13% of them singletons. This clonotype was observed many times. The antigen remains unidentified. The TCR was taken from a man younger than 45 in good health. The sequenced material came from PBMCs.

The CDR3 loop reads CASSQSLASYEQYF. CDR3 DNA: TGTGCCAGCAGCCAATCGCTAGCGTCCTACGAGCAGTACTTC. This rearrangement joins TRBV3-1 to TRBJ2-7; tentatively, D is TRBD2 (6 bases). Trimming stripped 2 bases from V and 1 base from J, with 9 bases between. This CDR3 comprises 14 residues. The germline gives CDR1 LGHDT, CDR2 YNNKEL (reference sequence).